This T cell receptor beta chain appears in the sequencing data of a study of blood T cells in healthy people across ages (dated by TCRdb to the mid-2010s). Background on the whole study: Template switching captured roughly one uniquely barcoded TCR beta cDNA molecule per two T cells in model experiments. Two additional independent replicas of 1 million unique cDNA reads from the same blood draw were analyzed for two donors (one aged 18 to 30 and one aged 80 or older). Using deep sequencing normalized with unique cDNA molecular identifiers, the study measured how TCR beta repertoire diversity changes with age. Donors were grouped into four age groups: young (average approximately 16 years), middle-aged (about 38), aged (around 60) and long-lived (82). To avoid experimental bias, donors of different ages were distributed randomly across sequencing lanes. Results the study describes overall, beyond this receptor: A strong correlation was found between observed TCR beta diversity and the percentage of naive T cells measured by flow cytometry. Because profiling used bulk unsorted PBMCs, naive and antigen-experienced compartments could not be compared conclusively. The CMV infection status of donors was not known, potentially confounding age-related changes in expanded clonotypes. Observed TCR beta diversity per million T cells fell roughly linearly with age, and a significant reduction was already apparent by age roughly 40. Compared with the aged group, the long-lived group had more naive CD4+ T cells, fewer expanded clones and increased TCR diversity, a pattern suggesting age selection. Estimates of total diversity based on one million sequenced T cells were regarded as lower bounds and as underestimates.

Systemically healthy Caucasian individuals from Russia, 39 in total and aged roughly 6 to 100 years, were included as donors. Around 10 milliliters of peripheral blood were collected from each donor into EDTA-treated Vacutainer tubes. Ficoll-Paque density-gradient centrifugation was used to isolate PBMCs, with at least 6.5 million per sample. Trizol reagent was used to extract total RNA from the PBMCs, yielding at least 5.5 micrograms per sample. The percentages of naive CD45RAhigh/CD27high T cells were determined by flow cytometry on a PBMC aliquot from every donor. Library creation used 5' RACE. The run used an Illumina HiSeq 2500. A second PCR of roughly 6 to 11 cycles was performed with a sample-barcoded 5' primer and a J-beta primer mix. Each TCR beta cDNA molecule received a unique molecular identifier from a template-switch 5' adaptor carrying 12 random nucleotides. At least 2.5 million CDR3-containing paired-end reads were obtained from each sample. All of the RNA was converted into first-strand cDNA using the Mint cDNA synthesis kit, with a TRBC-specific oligonucleotide serving as the primer. Following uracil-DNA glycosylase treatment, a first 18-cycle PCR with universal primers M1SS and BC2_uni_R was performed on all cDNA. The authors processed their data as follows. For normalization, 1 million high-quality reads were randomly selected from each sample, with every read carrying a distinct molecular identifier. Instead of being binned into consensus sequences, reads with shared molecular identifiers were discarded. MiTCR, with a Q25 quality threshold and the strictest error-elimination algorithm, was used for CDR3 identification, clonotype clustering and error correction. Lower-bound total TCR beta diversity was estimated with a nonparametric unseen species model using Euler transformation. In-frame beta chains were kept once TCRdb had trimmed the public reads at Q25 with fastp and called clones with MiXCR. Rows with a matching CDR3 protein are joined into one entry that keeps the most common DNA and genes. None of the V and J calls come from the authors' own analysis; TCRdb made them. Here the sample has 850,000 to 1,000,000 distinct CDR3 sequences; roughly 52% occur a single time. Of the sample, 13% is held by the ten largest clones.

With regard to this clonotype: It has no known antigen specificity. Base qualities are missing; no much larger clone stands one base away.

The receptor's source is a man aged 30 to 39 in good health. Sequences were obtained from blood.

The sequenced DNA: TGTGCCAGCAGCTCTCCGGACAGGAGCCAAGAGACCCAGTACTTC. Translated, this gives CASSSPDRSQETQYF. This chain joins TRBV7-2 to TRBJ2-5, with 7 bases matching TRBD1. Including cysteine and phenylalanine, the CDR3 has 15 amino acids. Only CDR3 DNA is held: 45 bases, read in frame from base 1. According to the germline V gene, CDR1 reads SGHTA and CDR2 reads FQGNSA. Relative to germline, V is missing 4 bases and J is missing 1 base, with 6 bases of the junction outside any gene match.